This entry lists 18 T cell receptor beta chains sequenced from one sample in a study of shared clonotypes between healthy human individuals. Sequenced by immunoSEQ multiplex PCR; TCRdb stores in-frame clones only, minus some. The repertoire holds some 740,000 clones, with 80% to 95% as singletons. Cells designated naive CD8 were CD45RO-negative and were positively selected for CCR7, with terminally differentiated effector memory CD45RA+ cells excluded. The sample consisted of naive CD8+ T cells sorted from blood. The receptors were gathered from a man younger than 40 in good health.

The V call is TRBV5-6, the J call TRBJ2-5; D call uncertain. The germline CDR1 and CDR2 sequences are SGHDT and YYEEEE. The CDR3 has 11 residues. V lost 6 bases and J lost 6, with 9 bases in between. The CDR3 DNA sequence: TGTGCCAGCACCGCCGGTCAGACCCAGTACTTC. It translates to CASTAGQTQYF.

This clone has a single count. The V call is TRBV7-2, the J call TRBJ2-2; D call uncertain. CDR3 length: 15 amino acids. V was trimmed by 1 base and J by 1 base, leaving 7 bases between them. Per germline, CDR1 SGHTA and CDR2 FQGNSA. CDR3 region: CASSLVPENTGELFF. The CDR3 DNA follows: TGTGCCAGCAGCTTAGTACCTGAGAACACCGGGGAGCTGTTTTTT.

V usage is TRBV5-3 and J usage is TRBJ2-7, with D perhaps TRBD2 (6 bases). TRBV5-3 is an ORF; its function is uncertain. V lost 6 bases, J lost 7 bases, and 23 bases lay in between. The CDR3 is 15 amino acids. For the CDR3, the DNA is TGTGCCAGAACCGTGGGAGGTAAACCCCTAGAGGAGCAGTACTTC. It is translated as CARTVGGKPLEEQYF.

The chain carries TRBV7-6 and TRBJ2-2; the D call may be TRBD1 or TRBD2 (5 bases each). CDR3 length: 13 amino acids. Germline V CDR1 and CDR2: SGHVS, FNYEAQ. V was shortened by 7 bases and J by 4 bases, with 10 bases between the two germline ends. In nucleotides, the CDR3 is TGTGCCAGCACGGGGCCGAGCACCGGGGAGCTGTTTTTT. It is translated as CASTGPSTGELFF.

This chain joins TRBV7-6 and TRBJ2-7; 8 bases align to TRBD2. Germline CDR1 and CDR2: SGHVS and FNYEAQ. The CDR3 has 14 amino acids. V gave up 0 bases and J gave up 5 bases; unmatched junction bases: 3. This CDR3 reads CASSLAAGRDEQYF. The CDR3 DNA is TGTGCCAGCAGCTTAGCAGCCGGGAGGGACGAGCAGTACTTC.

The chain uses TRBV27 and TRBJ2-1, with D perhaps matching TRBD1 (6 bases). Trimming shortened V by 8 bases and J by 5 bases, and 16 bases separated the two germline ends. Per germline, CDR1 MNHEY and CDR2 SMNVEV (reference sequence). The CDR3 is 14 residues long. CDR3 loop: CASLRAGVDNEQFF. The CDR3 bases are TGTGCCAGCCTCCGTGCAGGGGTGGACAATGAGCAGTTCTTC.

The CDR3 region is CASSTGGDTEAFF. The CDR3 nucleotides are TGTGCCAGCAGCACAGGGGGGGACACTGAAGCTTTCTTT. The chain combines TRBV9 with TRBJ1-1; 8 nucleotides match TRBD1. The CDR3 sequence is 13 residues long. Germline CDR1 is SGDLS and CDR2 is YYNGEE. Trimming took 4 bases from V and 3 from J; bases not matched to a gene: 2.

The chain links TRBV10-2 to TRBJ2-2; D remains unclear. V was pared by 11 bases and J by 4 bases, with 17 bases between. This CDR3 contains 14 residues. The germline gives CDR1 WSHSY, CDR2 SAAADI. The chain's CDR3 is CAVSIWGGTGELFF. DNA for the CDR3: TGCGCCGTTTCTATCTGGGGTGGCACCGGGGAGCTGTTTTTT.

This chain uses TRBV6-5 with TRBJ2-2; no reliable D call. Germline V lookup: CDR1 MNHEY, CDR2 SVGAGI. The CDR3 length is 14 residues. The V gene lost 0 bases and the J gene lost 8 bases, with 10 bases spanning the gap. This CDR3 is CASSYSKRGGELFF. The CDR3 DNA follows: TGTGCCAGCAGTTACTCGAAGCGAGGAGGGGAGCTGTTTTTT.

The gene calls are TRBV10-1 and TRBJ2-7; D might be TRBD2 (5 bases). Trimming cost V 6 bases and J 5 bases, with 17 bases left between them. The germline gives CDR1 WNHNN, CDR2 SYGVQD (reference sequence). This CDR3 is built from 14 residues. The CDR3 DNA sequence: TGCGCCAGCAGCGAAAGGAGGATCTGGGACGAGCAGTACTTC. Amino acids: CASSERRIWDEQYF.

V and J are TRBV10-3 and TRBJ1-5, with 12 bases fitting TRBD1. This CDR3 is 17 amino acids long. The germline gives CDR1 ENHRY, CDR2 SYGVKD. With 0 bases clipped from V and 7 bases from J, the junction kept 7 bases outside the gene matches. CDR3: CAISESRGQGARQPQHF. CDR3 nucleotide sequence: TGTGCCATCAGTGAGTCACGGGGACAGGGGGCGCGGCAGCCCCAGCATTTT.

CDR3 loop: CASSSWGDATDTQYF. For the CDR3, the DNA is TGTGCCAGCAGCTCGTGGGGGGACGCCACAGATACGCAGTATTTT. The rearrangement joins TRBV7-9 to TRBJ2-3; D is possibly TRBD2 (6 bases). The CDR3 covers 15 residues. Germline V lookup: CDR1 SEHNR, CDR2 FQNEAQ (reference sequence). V was trimmed by 4 bases and J by 2 bases, leaving 13 bases between them. Using reference TRBV7-9 and TRBJ2-3 for the parts outside the CDR3, the full variable domain is DTGVSQNPRHKITKRGQNVTFRCDPISEHNRLYWYRQTLGQGPEFLTYFQNEAQLEKSRLLSDRFSAERPKGSFSTLEIQRTEQGDSAMYLCASSSWGDATDTQYFGPGTRLTVL.

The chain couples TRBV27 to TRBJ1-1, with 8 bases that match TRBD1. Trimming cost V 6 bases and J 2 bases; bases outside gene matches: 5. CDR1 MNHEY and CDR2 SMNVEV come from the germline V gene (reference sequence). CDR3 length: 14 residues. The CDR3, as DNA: TGTGCCAGCAGCCCGGACAGGGCTAACACTGAAGCTTTCTTT. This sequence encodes CASSPDRANTEAFF.

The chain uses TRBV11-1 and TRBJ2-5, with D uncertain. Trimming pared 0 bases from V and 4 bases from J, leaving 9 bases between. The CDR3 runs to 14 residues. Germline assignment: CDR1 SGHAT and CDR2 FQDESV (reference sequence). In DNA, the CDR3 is TGTGCCAGCAGCTTAGCCCCAGTGCTAGAGACCCAGTACTTC. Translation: CASSLAPVLETQYF.

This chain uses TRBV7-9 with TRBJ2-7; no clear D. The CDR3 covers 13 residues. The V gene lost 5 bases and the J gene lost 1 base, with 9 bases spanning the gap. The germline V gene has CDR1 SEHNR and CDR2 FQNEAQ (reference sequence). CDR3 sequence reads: CASSGVVSYEQYF. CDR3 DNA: TGTGCCAGCAGCGGAGTTGTATCCTACGAGCAGTACTTC.

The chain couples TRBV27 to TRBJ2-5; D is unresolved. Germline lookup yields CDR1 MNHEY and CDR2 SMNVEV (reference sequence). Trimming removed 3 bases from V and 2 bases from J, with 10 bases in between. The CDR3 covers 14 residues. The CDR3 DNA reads TGTGCCAGCAGTTTGCTTGGGCTTCAAGAGACCCAGTACTTC. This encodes CASSLLGLQETQYF.

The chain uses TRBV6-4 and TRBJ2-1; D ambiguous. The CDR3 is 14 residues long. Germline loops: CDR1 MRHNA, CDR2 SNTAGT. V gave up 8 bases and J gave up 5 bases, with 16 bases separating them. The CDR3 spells CASSPSSRNNEQFF. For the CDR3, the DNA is TGTGCCAGCTCCCCAAGTAGCAGAAACAATGAGCAGTTCTTC.

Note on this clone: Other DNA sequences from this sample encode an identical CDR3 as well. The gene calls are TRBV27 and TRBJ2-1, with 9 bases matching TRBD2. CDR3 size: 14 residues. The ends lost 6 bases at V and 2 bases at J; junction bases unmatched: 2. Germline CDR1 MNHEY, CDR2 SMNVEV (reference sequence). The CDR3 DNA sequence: TGTGCCAGCAGCTTAGCGGGGGCCTACAATGAGCAGTTCTTC. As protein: CASSLAGAYNEQFF.